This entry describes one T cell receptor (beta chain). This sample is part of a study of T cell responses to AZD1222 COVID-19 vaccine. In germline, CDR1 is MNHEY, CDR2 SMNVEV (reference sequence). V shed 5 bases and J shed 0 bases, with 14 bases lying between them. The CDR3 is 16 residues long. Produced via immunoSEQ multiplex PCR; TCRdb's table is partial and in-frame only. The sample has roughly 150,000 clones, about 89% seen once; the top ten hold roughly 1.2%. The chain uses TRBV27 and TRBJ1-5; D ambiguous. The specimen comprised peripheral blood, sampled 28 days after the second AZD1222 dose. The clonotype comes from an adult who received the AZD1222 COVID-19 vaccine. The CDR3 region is CASSPLAGDSNQPQHF. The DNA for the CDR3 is TGTGCCAGCAGTCCATTAGCGGGAGATAGCAATCAGCCCCAGCATTTT.